This entry concerns a single T cell receptor beta chain. There are many counts of this clonotype. It lacks a known antigen. Base qualities are missing; no much larger clone stands one base away. The data belong to a study of T-cell reconstitution after alpha-beta-depleted transplantation in children listed by TCRdb under 2016. With regard to the full study: Using TCR repertoire profiling, the study quantitatively followed how T-cell immune reconstitution unfolded in children after TCRalphabeta/CD19-depleted allogeneic hematopoietic cell transplantation.

The CDR3 spans 16 residues, from the cysteine through the phenylalanine. CDR3 DNA is the only sequence kept; it has 48 bases, read in frame from the first base. From the germline V gene, CDR1 is MDHEN and CDR2 is SYDVKM. The germline V and J ends show losses of 3 bases and 2 bases respectively, and no gene match explains 9 bases of the junction. The time point label, as the study defines it: day 60 (about 2 months) after transplantation. The treatment or condition tag for this specimen amounts to: allogeneic hematopoietic cell transplantation with graft depleted of TCRalphabeta T cells and CD19 B cells. The children who served as transplant recipients had been given grafts of TCRalphabeta/CD19-depleted allogeneic hematopoietic cells. On the study overall, not on this receptor specifically: Apparently early alphabetaT-cell count recovery about two months after transplant reportedly relied on only several hundred rapidly expanded clones derived from non-depleted graft cells. In some patients, the high TCRbeta diversity seen at day 60 was put down to recipient T cells and intrathymic progenitors that had survived conditioning. The frequencies of hyperexpanded clones fell over the following months, and after one year, T-cell counts and TCRbeta diversity were mostly attributed to newly produced T cells.

Receptor amplification or capture employed PCR. The instrument given in TCRdb is Illumina HiSeq 2500. To normalize quantification of the TCRbeta repertoire, the TCR libraries were built with molecular barcoding that relied on unique molecular identifiers. Starting from the raw public reads, TCRdb applied fastp trimming at Q25, assembled clones with MiXCR and retained in-frame beta chains. Under each unique CDR3 protein, matching rows form one entry showing the most common genes and DNA. In this sample the table shows around 100,000 distinct CDR3 sequences, about 5.6% of which occur a single time. About 6% of the sample belongs to the ten largest clones.

This receptor was obtained from a female patient aged 2-15 years who had a stem cell transplant for Fanconi anemia, so the T cells may come from the graft donor. The sequence joins TRBV28 to TRBJ2-7, with 8 junctional bases fitting TRBD2. Here the sequenced sample was PBMCs, mostly from graft donor cells, taken 60 days after TCRalphabeta/CD19-depleted stem cell transplant. The CDR3 loop reads CASSFISTSGTYEQYF. The sequenced DNA: TGTGCCAGCAGTTTTATTAGTACTAGCGGTACCTACGAGCAGTACTTC.